These 23 T cell receptor beta chains were all obtained from the same sample, sequenced in a study of cytomegalovirus exposure and HLA in healthy donors. The primer mix had 60 Vbeta and 13 Jbeta primers. Sequenced by immunoSEQ multiplex PCR; TCRdb stores in-frame clones only, minus some. The profile shows about 160,000 clones, approximately 79% of them singletons. Specimen: PBMCs. Receptors were obtained from a man aged 40-55 years in good health and CMV-seropositive.

This chain uses TRBV20-1 with TRBJ2-7; TRBD2 matches 8 bases. This CDR3 contains 11 residues. Germline V gene data show CDR1 as DFQATT and CDR2 as SNEGSKA (reference sequence). With V trimmed by 6 bases and J by 3 bases, 1 base remained unmatched. The CDR3 protein is CSAAGGYEQYF. CDR3 nucleotide sequence: TGCAGTGCCGCGGGGGGCTACGAGCAGTACTTC.

The chain has TRBV5-4 and TRBJ2-5, with TRBD2 identical over 9 bases. The CDR3 spans 17 residues. Germline CDR1 is SGHNT and CDR2 is YYREEE (reference sequence). The trim removed 0 bases at V and 6 bases at J, leaving 12 bases unmatched. CDR3 nucleotides: TGTGCCAGCAGCTTGGTGTGGCGGGGGGGCGTAGGAAAGACCCAGTACTTC. Its protein product is CASSLVWRGGVGKTQYF.

The gene calls are TRBV4-2 and TRBJ2-2; D not resolved. In germline, CDR1 is LGHNA, CDR2 YNFKEQ. This CDR3 spans 16 amino acids. The germline V and J ends were trimmed by 1 base and 6 bases, with 15 bases remaining between them. CDR3 sequence reads: CASSQGTAPHPGELFF. The CDR3 DNA reads as TGTGCCAGCAGCCAAGGTACCGCACCACATCCCGGGGAGCTGTTTTTT.

There are a few counts of this clone. The chain carries TRBV14 and TRBJ1-3; TRBD1 is a possible D gene (5 bases). Per germline, CDR1 SGHDN and CDR2 FVKESK. Trimming cost V 4 bases and J 5 bases, with 9 bases left between them. CDR3 length: 13 residues. CDR3 residues: CASSPRGRNTIYF. The CDR3 DNA is TGTGCCAGCAGCCCACGGGGGAGAAACACCATATATTTT. Together with reference TRBV14 and TRBJ1-3, the CDR3 gives the full variable domain: EAGVTQFPSHSVIEKGQTVTLRCDPISGHDNLYWYRRVMGKEIKFLLHFVKESKQDESGMPNNRFLAERTGGTYSTLKVQPAELEDSGVYFCASSPRGRNTIYFGEGSWLTVV.

This rearrangement joins TRBV19 to TRBJ1-2, with a possible D match to TRBD1 (6 bases). Trimming pared 7 bases from V and 6 bases from J, leaving 18 bases between. The CDR3 covers 14 residues. Germline V gives CDR1 LNHDA, CDR2 SQIVND (reference sequence). CDR3 sequence (DNA): TGTGCCAGTACCCCGAAAAGGGGGATGAATGGCTACACCTTC. As protein: CASTPKRGMNGYTF.

This chain links TRBV14 with TRBJ1-2; D is undetermined. CDR1 is SGHDN and CDR2 is FVKESK in the germline V gene. The CDR3 is 17 residues long. With 5 bases removed from V and 3 bases from J, the gap between germline ends came to 22 bases. CDR3 region: CASSYYSPATPDYGYTF. The CDR3 DNA reads as TGTGCCAGCAGCTATTACTCCCCCGCGACACCCGACTATGGCTACACCTTC.

The chain is built from TRBV7-2 and TRBJ1-1; D gene unclear. CDR1 is SGHTA, CDR2 FQGNSA, per germline. Trimming removed 4 bases at V and 6 bases at J, with 15 bases between. The CDR3 runs 14 residues. CDR3 in amino acids: CASSSGVAHAEAFF. The DNA of the CDR3 is TGTGCCAGCAGCTCCGGGGTAGCCCACGCTGAAGCTTTCTTT. Full variable domain (rest looked up from reference TRBV7-2 and TRBJ1-1): GAGVSQSPSNKVTEKGKDVELRCDPISGHTALYWYRQSLGQGLEFLIYFQGNSAPDKSGLPSDRFSAERTGGSVSTLTIQRTQQEDSAVYLCASSSGVAHAEAFFGQGTRLTVV.

This rearrangement joins TRBV4-3 to TRBJ1-1; D possibly corresponds to TRBD1 (5 bases). V was pared by 0 bases and J by 7 bases, with 9 bases between. The germline V gene has CDR1 LGHNA and CDR2 YSLEER. The CDR3 length is 13 residues. CDR3 sequence (DNA): TGCGCCAGCAGCCAAGAGTGGGGACTTGAAGCTTTCTTT. This codes for CASSQEWGLEAFF.

V is TRBV7-3 and J is TRBJ2-3; TRBD2 might be the D (6 bases). Germline V gene lookup returns CDR1 SGHTA and CDR2 FQGTGA. Trimming removed 4 bases at V and 5 bases at J, with 19 bases between. The CDR3 extends over 16 amino acids. The CDR3 nucleotides are TGTGCCAGCAGCTCCACCCGAGGAGGGAGTTTAGATACGCAGTATTTT. Translation: CASSSTRGGSLDTQYF.

This clone was seen a handful of times. The gene calls are TRBV5-4 and TRBJ2-7, with TRBD2 matching over 8 bases. V dropped 4 bases and J dropped 2; count of bases not matched to a gene: 8. CDR1 SGHNT and CDR2 YYREEE come from the germline V gene (reference sequence). The CDR3 contains 15 residues. The CDR3 loop is CASSRGSGGPYEQYF. CDR3 nucleotide sequence: TGTGCCAGCAGCCGAGGGAGCGGGGGACCCTACGAGCAGTACTTC.

The chain combines TRBV27 with TRBJ1-4; TRBD1 matches 9 bases. This CDR3 is built from 14 residues. V lost 5 bases, J lost 4 bases, and 2 bases stayed unmatched. Germline assignment: CDR1 MNHEY and CDR2 SMNVEV (reference sequence). This CDR3 is CASSPTGGNEKLFF. In nucleotides, the CDR3 is TGTGCCAGCAGTCCGACAGGGGGTAATGAAAAACTGTTTTTT.

V is TRBV19 and J is TRBJ2-4; D gene ambiguous. The CDR3 consists of 12 residues. Germline values: CDR1 LNHDA, CDR2 SQIVND (reference sequence). V was pared by 0 bases and J by 10 bases, with 7 bases between. CDR3 amino acids: CASSIDPRIQYF. CDR3 coding DNA: TGTGCCAGTAGTATAGACCCTAGGATTCAGTACTTC.

The genes are TRBV12-5 and TRBJ2-1; TRBD2 might be the D (6 bases). This CDR3 has 16 residues. Germline V gene sequence: CDR1 LGHNT, CDR2 FRNRAP. Deletions cut 2 bases from V and 6 bases from J, with 17 bases between. CDR3 DNA sequence: TGTGCTAGTGGTTTGCCCTTGACTAGACCCTTCAATGAGCAGTTCTTC. Its translation is CASGLPLTRPFNEQFF. Variable domain in full (rest from reference TRBV12-5 and TRBJ2-1): DARVTQTPRHKVTEMGQEVTMRCQPILGHNTVFWYRQTMMQGLELLAYFRNRAPLDDSGMPKDRFSAEMPDATLATLKIQPSEPRDSAVYFCASGLPLTRPFNEQFFGPGTRLTVL.

V usage is TRBV6-1 and J usage is TRBJ1-1; D uncertain. This CDR3 is 13 amino acids long. The V and J ends lost 1 base and 2 bases respectively, with 5 bases between them. From germline, CDR1 is MNHNS and CDR2 SASEGT. This CDR3 is CASSEDINTEAFF. The DNA of the CDR3 is TGTGCCAGCAGTGAAGATATAAACACTGAAGCTTTCTTT.

This clone was observed a single time. The chain has TRBV7-9 and TRBJ2-5; 8 bases are shared with TRBD2. The germline CDR1 and CDR2 sequences are SEHNR and FQNEAQ (reference sequence). The CDR3 sequence is 15 residues long. The V gene end was trimmed by 3 bases and the J gene end by 5 bases; junction bases not matched to a gene: 8. This CDR3 reads CASSFVSGGDETQYF. The CDR3 nucleotides are TGTGCCAGCAGCTTCGTCAGCGGGGGAGATGAGACCCAGTACTTC.

This clone appeared a few times. The CDR3 protein is CASSLMGQGARGGYTF. The CDR3 region has the DNA TGTGCCAGCAGCTTAATGGGACAGGGGGCACGGGGGGGCTACACCTTC. The rearrangement joins TRBV7-2 to TRBJ1-2; TRBD1 matches at 12 bases. J was trimmed by 8 bases and V by 2 bases; bases with no gene match: 9. This CDR3 region has 16 residues. The V gene's germline CDR1 is SGHTA and CDR2 FQGNSA.

The chain uses TRBV5-8 and TRBJ2-1; D remains unclear. The V and J ends lost 0 bases and 0 bases respectively, with 7 bases between them. There are 15 residues in the CDR3. Germline loops: CDR1 SGHTS, CDR2 YDEGEE. CDR3 residues: CASSLAHRSYNEQFF. CDR3 nucleotides: TGTGCCAGCAGCTTGGCACACCGCTCCTACAATGAGCAGTTCTTC.

DNA of the CDR3: TGTGCCACCGCGGGGGGTTCCTACGAGCAGTACTTC. It is translated as CATAGGSYEQYF. The V gene is TRBV27, the J gene TRBJ2-7; 8 bases are a match to TRBD2. J gave up 1 base and V 10 bases, and 3 bases lay outside the gene matches. The V gene's germline CDR1 is MNHEY and CDR2 SMNVEV (reference sequence). CDR3 length equals 12 residues.

The rearrangement links TRBV4-3 to TRBJ2-3; D might be TRBD2 (6 bases). Germline values: CDR1 LGHNA, CDR2 YSLEER. The CDR3 runs 14 residues. V lost 0 bases and J 3 bases, leaving 7 bases between the germline ends. The CDR3 region is CASSQEAGTDTQYF. CDR3 DNA sequence: TGCGCCAGCAGCCAAGAGGCGGGGACAGATACGCAGTATTTT.

CDR3 coding DNA: TGCGCCAGCAGCTTTACGGGACAGGGTACGAACACTGAAGCTTTCTTT. Its protein is CASSFTGQGTNTEAFF. This rearrangement joins TRBV5-1 to TRBJ1-1, with 9 bases lining up with TRBD1. V lost 2 bases to trimming and J lost 1 base; unmatched junction nucleotides: 6. Germline assignment: CDR1 SGHRS and CDR2 YFSETQ. The CDR3 consists of 16 residues. The full variable domain, in which reference TRBV5-1 and TRBJ1-1 provide the parts outside the CDR3, is KAGVTQTPRYLIKTRGQQVTLSCSPISGHRSVSWYQQTPGQGLQFLFEYFSETQRNKGNFPGRFSGRQFSNSRSEMNVSTLELGDSALYLCASSFTGQGTNTEAFFGQGTRLTVV.

This clone was counted between two and nine times. J is TRBJ1-3 and V is TRBV4-3; D ambiguous. Deletions cut 2 bases from V and 0 bases from J, with 14 bases between. Germline V gene data show CDR1 as LGHNA and CDR2 as YSLEER. The CDR3 sequence is 17 residues long. CDR3 DNA sequence: TGCGCCAGCAGCCAAACCAACAGCTATTACTCTGGAAACACCATATATTTT. Translation: CASSQTNSYYSGNTIYF.

The rearrangement joins TRBV29-1 to TRBJ1-2; D is undetermined. This CDR3 contains 15 residues. Trimming cost V 3 bases and J 4 bases, with 18 bases left between them. Germline V gene data show CDR1 as SQVTM and CDR2 as ANQGSEA. The CDR3 DNA reads as TGCAGCGTTGAGTCGGGTCGGGGTGCGGGCTATGGCTACACCTTC. Translated: CSVESGRGAGYGYTF.

This clone was seen once. The gene calls are TRBV19 and TRBJ1-1; 8 bases align to TRBD1. The CDR3 runs 14 residues. Germline CDR1 and CDR2: LNHDA and SQIVND (reference sequence). V dropped 6 bases and J dropped 3; count of bases not matched to a gene: 6. The CDR3 DNA sequence: TGTGCCAGTAGCGACCAGGGGGCTGACACTGAAGCTTTCTTT. This codes for CASSDQGADTEAFF.